This TCR beta chain was identified during a study of vaccination and CD4 T cells after COVID-19. Cultured CD4+ T-cell DNA underwent Oncomine TCR Beta short-read sequencing. In TCRdb, the PCR reads were re-called with MiXCR into one record per CDR3 protein. The sample consists of around 4,600 distinct CDR3 sequences, around 50% of them appearing once. Germline values: CDR1 MGHDK, CDR2 SYGVNS. Trimming pared 3 bases from V and 10 bases from J, leaving 16 bases between. CDR3 size: 14 residues. Treatment denoted: approximately 10-day PBMC culture with coronavirus spike peptide pools or control peptides (ViraFEST assay). Before the COVID-19 pandemic (2011-2018), CD4+ T cells were obtained from the unexposed donor. When enough cells were available, unexposed-donor CD4+ T cells were probed with SARS-CoV-2 S/N and four cold-coronavirus spikes. Turning to this clonotype: Antigen specificity is unknown.

This TCR was sampled from a human donor in good health. The sample was CD4+ T cells from blood, cultured in vitro. The gene calls are TRBV25-1 and TRBJ1-5; D is perhaps TRBD1 (5 bases). In DNA, the CDR3 is TGTGCCAGCAGTGACACGGGGCACGTAGGACCCCAGCATTTT. Translating gives CASSDTGHVGPQHF.